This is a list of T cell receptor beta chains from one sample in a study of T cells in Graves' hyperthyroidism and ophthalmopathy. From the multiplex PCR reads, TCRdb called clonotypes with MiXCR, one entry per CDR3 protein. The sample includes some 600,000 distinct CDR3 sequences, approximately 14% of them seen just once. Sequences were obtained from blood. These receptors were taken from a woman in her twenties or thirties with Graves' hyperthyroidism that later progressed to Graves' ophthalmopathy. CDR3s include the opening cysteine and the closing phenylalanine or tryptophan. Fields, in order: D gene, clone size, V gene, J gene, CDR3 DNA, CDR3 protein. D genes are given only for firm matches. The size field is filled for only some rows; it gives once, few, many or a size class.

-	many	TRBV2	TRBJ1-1	TGTGCCAGCAGTGAAAGGGGGACTGGCACTGAAGCTTTCTTT	CASSERGTGTEAFF
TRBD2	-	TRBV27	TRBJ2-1	TGTGCCAGCAGATCGGGGGGGGATGAGCAGTCCTTC	CASRSGGDEQSF
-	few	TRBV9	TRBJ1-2	TGTGCCAGCAGCGTCGCAACAGAGAGAAACTATGGCTACACCTTC	CASSVATERNYGYTF
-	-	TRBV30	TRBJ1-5	TGTGCCAGAAGTGTAGGGGTTAATAGCAATCAGCCCCAGCATTTT	CARSVGVNSNQPQHF
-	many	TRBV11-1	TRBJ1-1	TGTGCCAGCAGCTTAGTTCAAACACCTGCTTTCTTT	CASSLVQTPAFF
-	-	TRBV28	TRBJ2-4	TGTGCCAGCAGTTTAGGGCAGGGAGGTCAAAACATTCAGTACTTC	CASSLGQGGQNIQYF
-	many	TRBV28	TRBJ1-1	TGTGCCAGCAGTCCACAGGGTTCACGGGCTTTCTTT	CASSPQGSRAFF
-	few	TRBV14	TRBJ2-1	TGTGCCAGCAGCCAGACAGGCTCTACCCCCTACAATGAGCAGTTCTTC	CASSQTGSTPYNEQFF
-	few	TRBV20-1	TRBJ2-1	TGCAGTGCCCCAGCGGACTCCTACAATGAGCAGTTCTTC	CSAPADSYNEQFF
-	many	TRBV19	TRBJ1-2	TGTGCCAGTAGCGTCTCTTATTATGGCTACACCTTC	CASSVSYYGYTF
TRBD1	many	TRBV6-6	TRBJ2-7	TGTGCCAGCAGTTACATACAGGGGATCTCCTACGAGCAGTACTTC	CASSYIQGISYEQYF
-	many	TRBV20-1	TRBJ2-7	TGCAGTGCTAGAAGTCCGGACAGCTCCTACGAGCAGTACTTC	CSARSPDSSYEQYF
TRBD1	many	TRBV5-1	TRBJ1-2	TGCGCCAGCAGACCGGGACAGACGGATGGCTACACCTTC	CASRPGQTDGYTF
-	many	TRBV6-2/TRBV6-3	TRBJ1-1	TGTGCCAGCAGTTACTGGCAGCCCACTGAAGCTTTCTTT	CASSYWQPTEAFF
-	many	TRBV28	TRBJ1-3	TGTGCCAGCAGTCACGCGGCGGGGGTTAACACCATATATTTT	CASSHAAGVNTIYF
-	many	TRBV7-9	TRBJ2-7	TGTGCCAGCAGCCCTAGCGTCCAGGGTATGGCCTACGAGCAGTACTTC	CASSPSVQGMAYEQYF
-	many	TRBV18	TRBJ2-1	TGTGCCAGCTCACCTCAGGACAGCCTCAATGAGCAGTTCTTC	CASSPQDSLNEQFF
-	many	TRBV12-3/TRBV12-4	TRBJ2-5	TGTGCCAGCAGTTTGAATGGGAGGGAGACCCAGTACTTC	CASSLNGRETQYF
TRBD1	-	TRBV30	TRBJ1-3	TGTGCCTGGCAGGGGGAAGGGGTTAGAAGAAACACCATATATTTT	CAWQGEGVRRNTIYF
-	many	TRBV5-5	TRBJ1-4	TGTGCCAGCACCCACGAACCCTCAACGGGACGGGAAAAACTGTTTTTT	CASTHEPSTGREKLFF
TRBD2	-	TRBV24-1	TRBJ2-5	TGTGCCACCAGCTTAGCGGGAGCGATGACAGAGACCCAGTACTTC	CATSLAGAMTETQYF
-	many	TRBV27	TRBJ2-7	TGTGCCAGCAAAGGTGGGGGGGCTAACTACGAGCAGTACTTC	CASKGGGANYEQYF
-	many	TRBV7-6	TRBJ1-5	TGTGCCAGCAGCTTAGAGCAGGGTTCGGTCCAGCATTTT	CASSLEQGSVQHF
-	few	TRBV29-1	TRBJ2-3	TGCAGCGTTAGAATAGTCCAGACAGATACGCAGTATTTT	CSVRIVQTDTQYF
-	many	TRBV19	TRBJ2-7	TGTGCCAGTAGTATAGCCGGCAGGGGTCCCTACGAGCAGTACTTC	CASSIAGRGPYEQYF
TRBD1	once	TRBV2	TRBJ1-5	TGTGCCAGCGGGACAGAGGATCAGCCCCAGCATTTT	CASGTEDQPQHF
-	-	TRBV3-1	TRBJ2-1	TGTGCCAGCAGCCTGACACCCTACGAGCAGTTCTTC	CASSLTPYEQFF
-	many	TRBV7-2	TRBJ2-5	TGTGCCAGCAGCTCGCCCGGCCTGGGGAGCCAAGAGACCCAGTACTTC	CASSSPGLGSQETQYF
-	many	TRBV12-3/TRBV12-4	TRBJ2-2	TGTGCCAGCGAACCGGGGACGCGGGGTTTCACCGGGGAGCTGTTTTTT	CASEPGTRGFTGELFF
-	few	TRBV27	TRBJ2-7	TGTGCCAGCAGTCCTAACAGGGAATCCTACGAGCAGTACTTC	CASSPNRESYEQYF
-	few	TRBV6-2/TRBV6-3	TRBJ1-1	TGTGCCAGCAGGACCGAGGTGGGAGTGCGTAAAGCTTTCTTT	CASRTEVGVRKAFF
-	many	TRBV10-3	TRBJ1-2	TGTGCCATCAGTGAGTCGATGTTACAGGGCTATGGCTACACCTTC	CAISESMLQGYGYTF
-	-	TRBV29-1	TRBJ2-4	TGCAGCGTTGATGTAGGAAGGGATGACATTCAGTACTTC	CSVDVGRDDIQYF
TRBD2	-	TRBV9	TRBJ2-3	TGTGCCAGCAGCGTAGGGTTAGCGGGAGGGAACGCAGATACGCAGTATTTT	CASSVGLAGGNADTQYF
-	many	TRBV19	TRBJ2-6	TGTGCCAGTAGTTCCGGTCCGGGACTCGCTATCTCTGGGGCCAACGTCCTGACTTTC	CASSSGPGLAISGANVLTF
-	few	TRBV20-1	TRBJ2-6	TGCAGTGCTAGAGACCCCGAGGCGGGACAGAGCTCTGGGGCCAACGTCCTGACTTTC	CSARDPEAGQSSGANVLTF
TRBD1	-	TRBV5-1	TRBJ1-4	TGCGCCAGCAGCACCGGACAGGGGACGGAAAAACTGTTTTTT	CASSTGQGTEKLFF
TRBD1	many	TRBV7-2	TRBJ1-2	TGTGCCAGCAGCCTAACTCCGACCAGGGACAGCAACTATGGCTACACCTTC	CASSLTPTRDSNYGYTF
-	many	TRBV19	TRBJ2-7	TGTGCCAGTAACGGCAGAGCGACCTACGAGCAGTACTTC	CASNGRATYEQYF
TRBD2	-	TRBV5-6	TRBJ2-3	TGTGCCAGCAACTGGGGGGGGAGCACAGATACGCAGTATTTT	CASNWGGSTDTQYF
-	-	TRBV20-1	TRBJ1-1	TGCAGTGCTAGAGACAGGGGAGGGGACACTGAAGCTTTCTTT	CSARDRGGDTEAFF
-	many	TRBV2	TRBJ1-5	TGTGCCAGCAGTGATGCTGGGGGGCTCAATCAGCCCCAGCATTTT	CASSDAGGLNQPQHF
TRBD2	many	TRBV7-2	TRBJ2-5	TGTGCCAGCAGCTTAAGGACTAGCGGGGAAAAGACCCAGTACTTC	CASSLRTSGEKTQYF
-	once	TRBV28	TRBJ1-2	TGTGCCAGCAGTTTCAGCGATAACTATGGCTACACCTTC	CASSFSDNYGYTF
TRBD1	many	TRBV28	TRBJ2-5	TGTGCCAGCAGCGAGACAGGGTACGAGTACTTC	CASSETGYEYF
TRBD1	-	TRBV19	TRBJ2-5	TGTGCCAGTATGGAACAGGGGGGAGGAGAGGCCCAGTACTTC	CASMEQGGGEAQYF
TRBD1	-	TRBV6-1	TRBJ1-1	TGTGCCAGCACCCCTGGACAGGGACGGGAGCACACTGAAGCTTTCTTT	CASTPGQGREHTEAFF